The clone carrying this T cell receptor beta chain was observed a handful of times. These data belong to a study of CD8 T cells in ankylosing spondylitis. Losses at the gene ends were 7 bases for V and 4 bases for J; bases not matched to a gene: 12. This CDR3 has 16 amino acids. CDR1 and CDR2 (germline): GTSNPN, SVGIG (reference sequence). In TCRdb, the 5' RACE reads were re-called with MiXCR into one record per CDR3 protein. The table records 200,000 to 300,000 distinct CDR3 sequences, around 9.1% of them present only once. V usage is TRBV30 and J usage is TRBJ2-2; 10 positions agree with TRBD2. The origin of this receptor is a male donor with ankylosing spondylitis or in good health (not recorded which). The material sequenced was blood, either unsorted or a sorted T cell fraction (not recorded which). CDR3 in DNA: TGTGCCTCCACCCGGTCGAGCGGGAGGGTCACCGGGGAGCTGTTTTTT. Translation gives CASTRSSGRVTGELFF. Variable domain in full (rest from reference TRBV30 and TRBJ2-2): SQTIHQWPATLVQPVGSPLSLECTVEGTSNPNLYWYRQAAGRGLQLLFYSVGIGQISSEVPQNLSASRPQDRQFILSSKKLLLSDSGFYLCASTRSSGRVTGELFFGEGSRLTVL.